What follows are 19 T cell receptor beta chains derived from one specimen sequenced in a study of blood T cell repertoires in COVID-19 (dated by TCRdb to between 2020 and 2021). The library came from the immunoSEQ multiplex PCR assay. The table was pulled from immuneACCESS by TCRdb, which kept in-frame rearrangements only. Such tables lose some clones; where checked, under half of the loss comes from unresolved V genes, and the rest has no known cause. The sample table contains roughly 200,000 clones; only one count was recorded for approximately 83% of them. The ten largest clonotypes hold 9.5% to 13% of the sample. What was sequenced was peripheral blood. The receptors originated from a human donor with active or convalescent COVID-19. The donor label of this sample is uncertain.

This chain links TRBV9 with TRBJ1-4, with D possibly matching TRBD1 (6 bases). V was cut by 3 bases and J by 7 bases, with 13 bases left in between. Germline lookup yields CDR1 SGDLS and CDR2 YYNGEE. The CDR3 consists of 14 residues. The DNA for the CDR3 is TGTGCCAGCAGCGCTACAGGGTTGGGTGAAAAACTGTTTTTT. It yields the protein CASSATGLGEKLFF.

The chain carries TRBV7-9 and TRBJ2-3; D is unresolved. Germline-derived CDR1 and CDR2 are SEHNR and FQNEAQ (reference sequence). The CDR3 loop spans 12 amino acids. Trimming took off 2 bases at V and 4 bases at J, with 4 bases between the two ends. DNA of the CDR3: TGTGCCAGCAGCTTATCTGCAGATACGCAGTATTTT. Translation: CASSLSADTQYF.

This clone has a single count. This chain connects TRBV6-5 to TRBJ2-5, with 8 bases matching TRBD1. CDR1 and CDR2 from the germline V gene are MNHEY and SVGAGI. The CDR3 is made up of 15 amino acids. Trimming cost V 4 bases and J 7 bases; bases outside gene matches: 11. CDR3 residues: CASSSYRGLEGTQYF. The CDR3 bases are TGTGCCAGCAGTTCGTACAGGGGGTTAGAGGGGACCCAGTACTTC.

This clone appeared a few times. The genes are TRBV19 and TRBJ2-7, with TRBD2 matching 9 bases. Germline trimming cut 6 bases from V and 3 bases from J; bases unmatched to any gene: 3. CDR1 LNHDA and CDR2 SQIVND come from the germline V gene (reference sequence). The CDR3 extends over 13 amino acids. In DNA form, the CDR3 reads TGTGCCAGTAGGGGTAGCGGGGGCTACGAGCAGTACTTC. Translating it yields CASRGSGGYEQYF.

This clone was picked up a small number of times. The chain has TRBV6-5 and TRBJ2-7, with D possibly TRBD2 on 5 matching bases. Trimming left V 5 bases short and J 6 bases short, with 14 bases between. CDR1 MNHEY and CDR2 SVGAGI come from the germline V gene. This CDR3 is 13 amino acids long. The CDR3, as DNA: TGTGCCAGCAGTAAACTGGACTCTATCGAGCAGTACTTC. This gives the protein CASSKLDSIEQYF.

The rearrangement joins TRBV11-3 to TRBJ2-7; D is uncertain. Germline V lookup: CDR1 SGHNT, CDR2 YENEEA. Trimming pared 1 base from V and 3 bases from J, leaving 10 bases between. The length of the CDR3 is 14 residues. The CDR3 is CASSLVDEVYEQYF. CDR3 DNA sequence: TGTGCCAGCAGCTTAGTAGATGAGGTCTACGAGCAGTACTTC. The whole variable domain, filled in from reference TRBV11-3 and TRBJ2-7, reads EAGVVQSPRYKIIEKKQPVAFWCNPISGHNTLYWYLQNLGQGPELLIRYENEEAVDDSQLPKDRFSAERLKGVDSTLKIQPAELGDSAVYLCASSLVDEVYEQYFGPGTRLTVT.

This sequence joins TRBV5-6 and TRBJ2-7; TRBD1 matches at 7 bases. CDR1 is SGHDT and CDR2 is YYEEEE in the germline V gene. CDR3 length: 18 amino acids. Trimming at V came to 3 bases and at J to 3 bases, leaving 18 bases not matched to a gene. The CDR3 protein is CASSSLLETGSANYEQYF. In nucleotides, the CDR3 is TGTGCCAGCAGCTCGTTACTAGAGACAGGGAGCGCTAACTACGAGCAGTACTTC.

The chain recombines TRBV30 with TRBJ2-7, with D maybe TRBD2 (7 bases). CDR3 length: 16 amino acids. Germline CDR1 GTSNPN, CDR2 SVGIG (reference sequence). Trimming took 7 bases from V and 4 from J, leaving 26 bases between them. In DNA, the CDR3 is TGTGCCTCCCCGATACAGGGAGCTAGCGGAGGGTACGAGCAGTACTTC. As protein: CASPIQGASGGYEQYF.

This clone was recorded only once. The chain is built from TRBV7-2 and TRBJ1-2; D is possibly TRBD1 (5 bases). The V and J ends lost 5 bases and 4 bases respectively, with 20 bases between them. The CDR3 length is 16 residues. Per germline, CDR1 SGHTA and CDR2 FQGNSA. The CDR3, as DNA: TGTGCCAGCAGCCCAAACACAGGATTGGCTATCTATGGCTACACCTTC. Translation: CASSPNTGLAIYGYTF.

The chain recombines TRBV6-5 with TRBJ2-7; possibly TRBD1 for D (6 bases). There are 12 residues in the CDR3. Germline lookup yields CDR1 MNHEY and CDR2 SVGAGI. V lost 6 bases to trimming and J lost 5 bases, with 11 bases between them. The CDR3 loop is CASRPTGNEQYF. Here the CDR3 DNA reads TGTGCCAGCAGACCCACAGGGAACGAGCAGTACTTC.

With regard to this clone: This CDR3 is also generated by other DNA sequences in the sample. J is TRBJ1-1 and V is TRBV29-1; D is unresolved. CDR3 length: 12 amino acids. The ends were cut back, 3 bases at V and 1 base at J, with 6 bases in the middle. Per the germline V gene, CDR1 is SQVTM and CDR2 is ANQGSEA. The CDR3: CSVDARNTEAFF. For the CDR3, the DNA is TGCAGCGTTGATGCCAGGAACACTGAAGCTTTCTTT.

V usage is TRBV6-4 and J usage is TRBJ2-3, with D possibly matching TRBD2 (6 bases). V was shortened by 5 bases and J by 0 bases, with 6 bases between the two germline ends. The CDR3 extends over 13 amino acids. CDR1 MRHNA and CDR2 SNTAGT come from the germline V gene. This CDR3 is CASSSGSTDTQYF. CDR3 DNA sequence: TGTGCCAGCAGTAGCGGGAGCACAGATACGCAGTATTTT.

Written as DNA, the CDR3 is TGCAGCGGCGGTCGGGGGACAGATACGCAGTATTTT. It encodes CSGGRGTDTQYF. The J gene is TRBJ2-3, the V gene TRBV29-1; a weak D match, TRBD2 (6 bases). The CDR3 sequence is 12 residues long. V was clipped by 7 bases and J by 3 bases, with 11 bases between them. Germline CDR1 reads SQVTM; CDR2 reads ANQGSEA.

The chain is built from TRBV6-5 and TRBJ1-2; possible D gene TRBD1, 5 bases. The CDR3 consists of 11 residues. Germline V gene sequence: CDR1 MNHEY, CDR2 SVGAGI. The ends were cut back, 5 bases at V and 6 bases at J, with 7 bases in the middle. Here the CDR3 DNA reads TGTGCCAGCAGTCGGGGGAATGGCTACACCTTC. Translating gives CASSRGNGYTF.

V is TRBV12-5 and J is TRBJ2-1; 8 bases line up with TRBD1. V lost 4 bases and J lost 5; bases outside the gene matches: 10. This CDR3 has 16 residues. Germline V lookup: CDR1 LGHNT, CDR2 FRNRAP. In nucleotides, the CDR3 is TGTGCTAGTGGTTCCGGACAGGGTCGGGGGAACAATGAGCAGTTCTTC. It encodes CASGSGQGRGNNEQFF.

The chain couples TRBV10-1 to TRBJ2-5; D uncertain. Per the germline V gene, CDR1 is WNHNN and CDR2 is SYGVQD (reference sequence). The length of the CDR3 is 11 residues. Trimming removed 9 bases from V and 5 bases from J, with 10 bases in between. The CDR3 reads CASLTEETQYF. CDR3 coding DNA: TGCGCCAGTTTAACGGAGGAGACCCAGTACTTC.

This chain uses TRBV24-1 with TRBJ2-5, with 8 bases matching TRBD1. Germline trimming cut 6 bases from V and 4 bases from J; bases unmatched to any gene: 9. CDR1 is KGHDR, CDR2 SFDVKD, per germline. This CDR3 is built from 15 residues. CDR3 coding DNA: TGTGCCACCAGTCGGACAGGGAAGTTAGCAGAGACCCAGTACTTC. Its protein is CATSRTGKLAETQYF.

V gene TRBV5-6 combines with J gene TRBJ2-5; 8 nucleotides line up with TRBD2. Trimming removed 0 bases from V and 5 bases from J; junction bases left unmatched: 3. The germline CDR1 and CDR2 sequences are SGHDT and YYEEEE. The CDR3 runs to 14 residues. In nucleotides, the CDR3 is TGTGCCAGCAGCTTGGGGGGGACTAGGGAGACCCAGTACTTC. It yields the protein CASSLGGTRETQYF.

CDR3 bases: TGCAGCGTCAAAGGACAGGGTACAGATACGCAGTATTTT. The encoded protein is CSVKGQGTDTQYF. The rearrangement links TRBV29-1 to TRBJ2-3; TRBD1 matches at 8 bases. Germline CDR1 SQVTM, CDR2 ANQGSEA. The CDR3 runs to 13 residues. V gave up 6 bases and J gave up 3 bases; unmatched junction bases: 5.